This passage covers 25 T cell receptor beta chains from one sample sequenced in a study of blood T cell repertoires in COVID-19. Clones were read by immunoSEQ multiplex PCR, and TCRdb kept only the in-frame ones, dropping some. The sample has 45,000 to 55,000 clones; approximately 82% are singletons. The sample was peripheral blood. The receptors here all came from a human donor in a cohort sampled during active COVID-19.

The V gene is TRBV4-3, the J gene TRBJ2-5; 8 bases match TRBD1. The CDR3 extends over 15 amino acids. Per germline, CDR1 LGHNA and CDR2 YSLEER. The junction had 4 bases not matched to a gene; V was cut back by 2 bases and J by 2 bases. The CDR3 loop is CASSQRQGPQETQYF. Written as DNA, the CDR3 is TGCGCCAGCAGCCAAAGACAGGGGCCGCAAGAGACCCAGTACTTC.

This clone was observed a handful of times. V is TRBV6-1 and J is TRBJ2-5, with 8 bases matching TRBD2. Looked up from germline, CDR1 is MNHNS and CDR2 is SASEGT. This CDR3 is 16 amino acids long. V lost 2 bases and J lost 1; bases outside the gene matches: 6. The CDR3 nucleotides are TGTGCCAGCAGTGAATTGGCGGGGGGCCCCCAAGAGACCCAGTACTTC. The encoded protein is CASSELAGGPQETQYF.

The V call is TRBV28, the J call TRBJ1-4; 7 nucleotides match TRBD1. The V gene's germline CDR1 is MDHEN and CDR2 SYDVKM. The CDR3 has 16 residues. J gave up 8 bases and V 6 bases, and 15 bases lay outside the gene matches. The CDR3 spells CASSLIKGTATEKLFF. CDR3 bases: TGTGCCAGCAGCCTTATCAAGGGGACAGCTACAGAAAAACTGTTTTTT.

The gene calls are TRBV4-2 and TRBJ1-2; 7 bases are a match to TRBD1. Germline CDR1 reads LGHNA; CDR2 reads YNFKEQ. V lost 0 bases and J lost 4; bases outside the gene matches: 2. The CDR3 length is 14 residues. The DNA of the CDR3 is TGTGCCAGCAGCCAAGAAAGGACAGGCTATGGCTACACCTTC. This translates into CASSQERTGYGYTF.

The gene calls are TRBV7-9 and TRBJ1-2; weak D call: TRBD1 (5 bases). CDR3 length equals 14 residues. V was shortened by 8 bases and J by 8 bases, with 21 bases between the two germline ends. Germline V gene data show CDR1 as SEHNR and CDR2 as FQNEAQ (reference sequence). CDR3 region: CASVRGNQMGGYTF. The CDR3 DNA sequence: TGTGCCAGCGTGCGGGGGAACCAAATGGGAGGCTACACCTTC.

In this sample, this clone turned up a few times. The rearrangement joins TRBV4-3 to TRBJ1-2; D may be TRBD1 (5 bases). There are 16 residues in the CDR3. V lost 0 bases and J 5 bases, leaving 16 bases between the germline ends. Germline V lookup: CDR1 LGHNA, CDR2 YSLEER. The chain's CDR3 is CASSQDRKGAWYGYTF. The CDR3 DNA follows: TGCGCCAGCAGCCAAGATAGGAAAGGGGCTTGGTATGGCTACACCTTC.

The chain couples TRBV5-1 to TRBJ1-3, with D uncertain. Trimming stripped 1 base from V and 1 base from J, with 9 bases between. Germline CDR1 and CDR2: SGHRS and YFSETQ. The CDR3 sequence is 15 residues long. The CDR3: CASSLNGLSGNTIYF. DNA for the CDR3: TGCGCCAGCAGCTTGAACGGACTATCTGGAAACACCATATATTTT.

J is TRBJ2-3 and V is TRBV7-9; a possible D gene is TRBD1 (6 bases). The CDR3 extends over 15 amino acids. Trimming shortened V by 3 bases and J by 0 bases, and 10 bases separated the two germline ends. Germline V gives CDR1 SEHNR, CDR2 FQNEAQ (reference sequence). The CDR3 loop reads CASSFRQVSTDTQYF. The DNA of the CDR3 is TGTGCCAGCAGCTTCCGACAGGTTAGCACAGATACGCAGTATTTT. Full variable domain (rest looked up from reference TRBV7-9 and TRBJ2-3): DTGVSQNPRHKITKRGQNVTFRCDPISEHNRLYWYRQTLGQGPEFLTYFQNEAQLEKSRLLSDRFSAERPKGSFSTLEIQRTEQGDSAMYLCASSFRQVSTDTQYFGPGTRLTVL.

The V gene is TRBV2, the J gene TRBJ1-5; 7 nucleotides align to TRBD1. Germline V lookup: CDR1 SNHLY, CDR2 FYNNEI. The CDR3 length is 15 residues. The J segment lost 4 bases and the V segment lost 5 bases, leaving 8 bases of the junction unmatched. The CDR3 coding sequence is TGTGCCAGCAGTCCGGGACAGTTGACAAATCAGCCCCAGCATTTT. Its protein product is CASSPGQLTNQPQHF. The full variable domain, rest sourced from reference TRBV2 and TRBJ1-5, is EPEVTQTPSHQVTQMGQEVILRCVPISNHLYFYWYRQILGQKVEFLVSFYNNEISEKSEIFDDQFSVERPDGSNFTLKIRSTKLEDSAMYFCASSPGQLTNQPQHFGDGTRLSIL.

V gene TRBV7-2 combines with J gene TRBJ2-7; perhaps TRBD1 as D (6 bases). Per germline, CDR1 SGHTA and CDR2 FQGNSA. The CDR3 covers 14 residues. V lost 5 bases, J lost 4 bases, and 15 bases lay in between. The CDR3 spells CASSVLQGPYEQYF. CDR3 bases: TGTGCCAGCAGCGTATTACAGGGTCCTTACGAGCAGTACTTC. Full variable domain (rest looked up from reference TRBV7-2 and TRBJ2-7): GAGVSQSPSNKVTEKGKDVELRCDPISGHTALYWYRQSLGQGLEFLIYFQGNSAPDKSGLPSDRFSAERTGGSVSTLTIQRTQQEDSAVYLCASSVLQGPYEQYFGPGTRLTVT.

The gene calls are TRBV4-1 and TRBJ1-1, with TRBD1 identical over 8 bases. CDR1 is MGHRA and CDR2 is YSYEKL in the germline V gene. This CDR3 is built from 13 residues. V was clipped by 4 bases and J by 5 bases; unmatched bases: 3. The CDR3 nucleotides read TGCGCCAGCAGCCGAACAGGGGGTACTGAAGCTTTCTTT. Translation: CASSRTGGTEAFF.

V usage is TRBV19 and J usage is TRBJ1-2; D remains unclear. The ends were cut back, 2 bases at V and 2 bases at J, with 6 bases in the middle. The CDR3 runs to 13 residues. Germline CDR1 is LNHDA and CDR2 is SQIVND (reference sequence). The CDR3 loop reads CASSINSNYGYTF. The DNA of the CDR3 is TGTGCCAGTAGTATAAACTCGAACTATGGCTACACCTTC.

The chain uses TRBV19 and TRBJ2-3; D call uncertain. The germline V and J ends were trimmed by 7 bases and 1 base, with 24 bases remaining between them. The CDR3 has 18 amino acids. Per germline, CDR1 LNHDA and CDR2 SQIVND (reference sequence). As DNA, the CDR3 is TGTGCCAGTACGCCCGGGTCCCTTACTGTTTCAGGCACAGATACGCAGTATTTT. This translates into CASTPGSLTVSGTDTQYF.

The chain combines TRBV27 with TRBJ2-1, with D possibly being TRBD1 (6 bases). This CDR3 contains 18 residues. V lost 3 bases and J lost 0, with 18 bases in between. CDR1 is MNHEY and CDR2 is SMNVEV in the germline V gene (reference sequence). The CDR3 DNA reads TGTGCCAGCAGTTTTGCCGATCCGAGGACAGACTCCTACAATGAGCAGTTCTTC. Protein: CASSFADPRTDSYNEQFF.

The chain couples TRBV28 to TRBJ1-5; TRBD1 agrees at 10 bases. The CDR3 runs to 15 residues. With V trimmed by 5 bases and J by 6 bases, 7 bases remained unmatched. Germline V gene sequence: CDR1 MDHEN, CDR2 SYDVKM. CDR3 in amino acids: CASSLGDRGSQPQHF. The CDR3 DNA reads TGTGCCAGCAGTCTCGGGGACAGGGGCAGTCAGCCCCAGCATTTT. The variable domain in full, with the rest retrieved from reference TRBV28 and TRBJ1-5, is DVKVTQSSRYLVKRTGEKVFLECVQDMDHENMFWYRQDPGLGLRLIYFSYDVKMKEKGDIPEGYSVSREKKERFSLILESASTNQTSMYLCASSLGDRGSQPQHFGDGTRLSIL.

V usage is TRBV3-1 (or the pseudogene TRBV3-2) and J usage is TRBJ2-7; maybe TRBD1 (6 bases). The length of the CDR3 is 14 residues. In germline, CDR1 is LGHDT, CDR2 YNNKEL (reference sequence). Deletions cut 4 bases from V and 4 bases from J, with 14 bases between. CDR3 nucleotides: TGTGCCAGCAGCCGACGGGACAATTATTACGAGCAGTACTTC. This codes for CASSRRDNYYEQYF.

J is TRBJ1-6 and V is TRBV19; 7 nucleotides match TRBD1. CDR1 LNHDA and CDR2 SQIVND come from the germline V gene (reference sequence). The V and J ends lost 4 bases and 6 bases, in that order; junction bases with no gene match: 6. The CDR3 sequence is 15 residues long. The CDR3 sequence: CASSTQYRGNSPLHF. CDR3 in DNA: TGTGCCAGTAGTACCCAATACAGGGGTAATTCACCCCTCCACTTT.

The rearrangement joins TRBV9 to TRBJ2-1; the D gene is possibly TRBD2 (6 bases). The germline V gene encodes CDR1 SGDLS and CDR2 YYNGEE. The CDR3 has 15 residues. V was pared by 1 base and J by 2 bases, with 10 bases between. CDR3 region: CASSVSAGTYNEQFF. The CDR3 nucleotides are TGTGCCAGCAGCGTATCAGCGGGCACCTACAATGAGCAGTTCTTC.

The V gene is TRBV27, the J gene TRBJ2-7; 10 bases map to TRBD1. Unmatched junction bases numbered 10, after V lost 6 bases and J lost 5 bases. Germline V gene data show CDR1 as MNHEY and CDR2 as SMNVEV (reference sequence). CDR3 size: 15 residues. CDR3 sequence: CASRLPPTGGDEQYF. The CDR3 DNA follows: TGTGCCAGCAGACTCCCCCCGACAGGGGGCGACGAGCAGTACTTC.

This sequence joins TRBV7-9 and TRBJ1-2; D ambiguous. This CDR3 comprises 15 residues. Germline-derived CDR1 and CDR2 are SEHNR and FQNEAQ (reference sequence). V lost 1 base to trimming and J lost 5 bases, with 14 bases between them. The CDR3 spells CASSLGQRNFYGYTF. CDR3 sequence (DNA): TGTGCCAGCAGCTTAGGTCAGCGGAATTTTTATGGCTACACCTTC.

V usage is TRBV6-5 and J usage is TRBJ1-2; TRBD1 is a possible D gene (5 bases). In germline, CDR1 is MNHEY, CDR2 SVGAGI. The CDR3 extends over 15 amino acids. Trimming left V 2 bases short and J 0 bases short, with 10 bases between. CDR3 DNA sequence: TGTGCCAGCAGTTACCAGGGCAGAGCTAACTATGGCTACACCTTC. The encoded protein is CASSYQGRANYGYTF.

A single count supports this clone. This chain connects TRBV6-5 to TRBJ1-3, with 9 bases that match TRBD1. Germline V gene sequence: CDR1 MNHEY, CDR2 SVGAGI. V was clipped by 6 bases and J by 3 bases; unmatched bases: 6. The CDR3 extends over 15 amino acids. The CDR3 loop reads CASRLTGGNGNTIYF. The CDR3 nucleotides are TGTGCCAGCAGGCTCACAGGGGGCAATGGAAACACCATATATTTT.

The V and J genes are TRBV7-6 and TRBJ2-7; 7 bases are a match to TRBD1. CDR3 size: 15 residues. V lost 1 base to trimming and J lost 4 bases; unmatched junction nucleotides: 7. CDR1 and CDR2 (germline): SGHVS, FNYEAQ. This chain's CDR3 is CASSLETGIQYEQYF. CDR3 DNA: TGTGCCAGCAGCTTAGAGACAGGGATCCAATACGAGCAGTACTTC. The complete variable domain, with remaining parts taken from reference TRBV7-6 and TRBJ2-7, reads GAGVSQSPRYKVTKRGQDVALRCDPISGHVSLYWYRQALGQGPEFLTYFNYEAQQDKSGLPNDRFSAERPEGSISTLTIQRTEQRDSAMYRCASSLETGIQYEQYFGPGTRLTVT.

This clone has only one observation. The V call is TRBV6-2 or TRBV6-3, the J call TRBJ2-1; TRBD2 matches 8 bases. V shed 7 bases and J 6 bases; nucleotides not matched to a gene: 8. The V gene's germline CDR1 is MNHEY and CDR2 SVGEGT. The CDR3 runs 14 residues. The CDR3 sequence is CASTPGLAVNEQFF. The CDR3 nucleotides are TGTGCCAGCACCCCCGGACTAGCCGTCAATGAGCAGTTCTTC.

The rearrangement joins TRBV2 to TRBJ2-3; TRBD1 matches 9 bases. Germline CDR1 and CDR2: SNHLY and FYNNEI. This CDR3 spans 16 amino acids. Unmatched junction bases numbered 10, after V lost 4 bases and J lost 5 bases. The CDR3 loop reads CASSGRTGVIGDTQYF. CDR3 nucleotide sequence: TGTGCCAGCAGTGGTAGGACAGGGGTTATTGGAGATACGCAGTATTTT.